What follows are 14 T cell receptor beta chains derived from one specimen sequenced in a study of Ad26.COV2.S vaccination and SARS-CoV-2 variants. Sequenced by immunoSEQ multiplex PCR; TCRdb stores in-frame clones only, minus some. This table holds about 470,000 clones, about 92% found once. Treatment: roughly 18 received Ad26.COV2.S at low or high dose, single or two shots; about five received placebo; per-sample allocation not given. Sampling was done on day 63 after the first vaccine or placebo injection. This specimen was peripheral blood, taken in a trial of Ad26.COV2.S vaccine versus placebo. The receptors were sampled from a person aged 18 to 65 who received the Ad26.COV2.S COVID-19 vaccine or a placebo.

This clone was seen only a few times. CDR3 bases: TGTGCCAGCAGTTTGTTTTCATGGGCAGGGGTCGGCCAGCCCCAGCATTTT. This sequence encodes CASSLFSWAGVGQPQHF. The gene calls are TRBV28 and TRBJ1-5, with TRBD1 as a possible D gene (6 bases). The germline V gene has CDR1 MDHEN and CDR2 SYDVKM. Trimming shortened V by 3 bases and J by 7 bases, and 22 bases separated the two germline ends. The CDR3 length is 17 residues.

The rearrangement links TRBV9 to TRBJ1-5, with 8 positions matching TRBD1. V lost 4 bases and J lost 7; bases outside the gene matches: 7. CDR3 length equals 14 residues. Germline V gives CDR1 SGDLS, CDR2 YYNGEE. The DNA for the CDR3 is TGTGCCAGCAGCCCCGGACAGGGTAGGCAGCCCCAGCATTTT. Translation gives CASSPGQGRQPQHF.

The chain employs TRBV5-1 and TRBJ2-7; D remains unclear. The CDR3 is 14 residues long. The V end was cut by 3 bases, the J end by 5 bases, with 15 bases between. The germline gives CDR1 SGHRS, CDR2 YFSETQ. CDR3 loop: CASSWAGALDEQYF. CDR3 nucleotide sequence: TGCGCCAGCAGCTGGGCAGGAGCCCTGGACGAGCAGTACTTC.

This clone was observed a handful of times. The CDR3 is CATSRDHRAGGEPQHF. The CDR3 nucleotides read TGTGCCACCAGCAGAGATCATCGGGCGGGGGGTGAGCCCCAGCATTTT. The chain has TRBV15 and TRBJ1-5; possibly TRBD1 for D (5 bases). CDR3 size: 16 residues. Germline CDR1 and CDR2: LNHNV and YYDKDF (reference sequence). Trimming removed 0 bases at V and 8 bases at J, with 17 bases between.

This clone was recorded once. The V gene is TRBV4-2, the J gene TRBJ1-6; D ambiguous. Between the trimmed V and J ends, which lost 0 bases and 8 bases, there was a span of 2 bases. CDR3 length: 12 residues. CDR1 LGHNA and CDR2 YNFKEQ come from the germline V gene. CDR3 region: CASSQEDSPLHF. CDR3 nucleotide sequence: TGTGCCAGCAGCCAAGAGGATTCACCCCTCCACTTT.

The genes are TRBV28 and TRBJ1-1; TRBD1 agrees at 9 bases. The V gene's germline CDR1 is MDHEN and CDR2 SYDVKM. The junction had 9 bases not matched to a gene; V was cut back by 4 bases and J by 6 bases. The CDR3 totals 15 residues. The CDR3 region has the DNA TGTGCCAGCAGTTCACCGGACAGGGGAAGGTCTGAAGCTTTCTTT. This translates into CASSSPDRGRSEAFF.

V usage is TRBV7-8 and J usage is TRBJ1-4; 7 nucleotides agree with TRBD1. Trimming at V came to 5 bases and at J to 5 bases, leaving 5 bases not matched to a gene. Germline assignment: CDR1 SGHVS and CDR2 FQNEAQ. The CDR3 has 14 amino acids. The chain's CDR3 is CASSPGQRNEKLFF. The CDR3, as DNA: TGTGCCAGCAGCCCGGGACAGAGGAATGAAAAACTGTTTTTT.

The gene calls are TRBV7-6 and TRBJ2-2; D is possibly TRBD2 (5 bases). The length of the CDR3 is 13 residues. Per germline, CDR1 SGHVS and CDR2 FNYEAQ. Deletions cut 3 bases from V and 5 bases from J, with 7 bases between. This CDR3 is CASSFGGTGELFF. The CDR3 DNA reads TGTGCCAGCAGCTTCGGAGGAACCGGGGAGCTGTTTTTT.

This chain links TRBV2 with TRBJ2-7; possibly TRBD1 for D (6 bases). V lost 8 bases and J 4 bases, leaving 15 bases between the germline ends. Per the germline V gene, CDR1 is SNHLY and CDR2 is FYNNEI. The length of the CDR3 is 13 residues. The CDR3 spells CASGLRQVYEQYF. The DNA for the CDR3 is TGTGCCAGCGGACTGAGACAGGTGTACGAGCAGTACTTC.

This sequence joins TRBV7-8 and TRBJ2-7; possibly TRBD1 for D (5 bases). The germline V gene has CDR1 SGHVS and CDR2 FQNEAQ. V was trimmed by 0 bases and J by 7 bases, leaving 13 bases between them. This CDR3 comprises 14 residues. CDR3 sequence: CASSLAMGLQEQYF. Written as DNA, the CDR3 is TGTGCCAGCAGCTTAGCGATGGGGCTACAGGAGCAGTACTTC.

The chain has TRBV4-3 and TRBJ2-1, with D possibly matching TRBD2 (6 bases). Trimming pared 4 bases from V and 1 base from J, leaving 17 bases between. Germline CDR1 and CDR2: LGHNA and YSLEER. The length of the CDR3 is 17 residues. The CDR3 bases are TGCGCCAGCAGCCCACGGGGGAGGTCCCAGTCCTACAATGAGCAGTTCTTC. The encoded protein is CASSPRGRSQSYNEQFF.

The genes are TRBV5-1 and TRBJ2-1; TRBD2 matches at 7 bases. The CDR3 consists of 15 residues. CDR1 SGHRS and CDR2 YFSETQ come from the germline V gene. Trimming removed 1 base from V and 9 bases from J; junction bases left unmatched: 10. The DNA of the CDR3 is TGCGCCAGCAGCTTGACGCCGCCCGGGAGGAGTGAGCAGTTCTTC. Residues: CASSLTPPGRSEQFF.

The chain is built from TRBV5-1 and TRBJ2-2; perhaps TRBD1 as D (6 bases). Looked up from germline, CDR1 is SGHRS and CDR2 is YFSETQ. This CDR3 is built from 17 residues. Trimming pared 0 bases from V and 1 base from J, leaving 13 bases between. The CDR3 nucleotides read TGCGCCAGCAGCTTGGCCAGGGGTGGTATGAACACCGGGGAGCTGTTTTTT. It is translated as CASSLARGGMNTGELFF. Variable domain in full (rest from reference TRBV5-1 and TRBJ2-2): KAGVTQTPRYLIKTRGQQVTLSCSPISGHRSVSWYQQTPGQGLQFLFEYFSETQRNKGNFPGRFSGRQFSNSRSEMNVSTLELGDSALYLCASSLARGGMNTGELFFGEGSRLTVL.

The chain employs TRBV24-1 and TRBJ1-5, with D possibly matching TRBD1 (5 bases). Trimming removed 1 base at V and 3 bases at J, with 12 bases between. Germline V gene lookup returns CDR1 KGHDR and CDR2 SFDVKD. This CDR3 is built from 16 residues. CDR3 sequence: CATSDFRGGDNQPQHF. CDR3 nucleotides: TGTGCCACCAGTGATTTTAGGGGAGGAGACAATCAGCCCCAGCATTTT.